A selection of T cell receptor beta chains follows, all from one sample in a study of blood T cell repertoires in COVID-19. This table comes from immunoSEQ multiplex PCR, and its TCRdb copy is limited to in-frame clones, with some not included. Counted here are over 90,000 clones, 78% occurring once; the ten biggest clones make up 7.5% to 10%. The sequencing sample was made of peripheral blood. The source is a man aged 55 to 70 with active or convalescent COVID-19. CDR3s include the opening cysteine and the closing phenylalanine or tryptophan. D genes are given only for firm matches. Size values are once, few and many counts, or a class for expanded clones, and some rows have none.

TRBV11-3	TRBJ1-1	NA	TRBD1	TGTGCCAGCAGCATCAGACAGGGATTGAACACTGAAGCTTTCTTT	CASSIRQGLNTEAFF
TRBV7-3	TRBJ2-3	NA	NA	TGTGCCAGCAGCTTAGCGGGAACGGGGACAGATACGCAGTATTTT	CASSLAGTGTDTQYF
TRBV3-1/TRBV3-2	TRBJ2-1	NA	TRBD1	TGTGCCAGCAGCCAAGCGGGACAGGGGGCTGAGCAGTTCTTC	CASSQAGQGAEQFF
TRBV5-1	TRBJ2-1	NA	TRBD2	TGCGCCAGCAGCTCGATTAGCGGGAACAATGAGCAGTTCTTC	CASSSISGNNEQFF
TRBV29-1	TRBJ2-3	NA	TRBD2	TGCAGCGTTGAAGAACGACTAGCGGGAGTGAAGGGAGTGACAGATACGCAGTATTTT	CSVEERLAGVKGVTDTQYF
TRBV30	TRBJ1-2	NA	TRBD1	TGTGCCTTCAGGGACAGGGGCTCCTATGGCTACACCTTC	CAFRDRGSYGYTF
TRBV27	TRBJ1-2	NA	TRBD1	TGTGCCAGCAGACTTAAACCACCGGGACAGGGTGGCTATGGCTACACCTTC	CASRLKPPGQGGYGYTF
TRBV10-2	TRBJ1-1	once	NA	TGCGCCAGCAGTGAGGGGAGAGGGACTGAAGCTTTCTTT	CASSEGRGTEAFF
TRBV7-3	TRBJ2-1	NA	TRBD2	TGTGCCAGCAGCTTAAGTGGGGCTAGCGGGGCCGGGGGTGAGCAGTTCTTC	CASSLSGASGAGGEQFF
TRBV29-1	TRBJ2-5	NA	TRBD2	TGCAGCTTCCGAGGGAGGGAATTAGAGACCCAGTACTTC	CSFRGRELETQYF
TRBV13	TRBJ2-5	NA	NA	TGTGCCAGCAGCTTATCGGGAACGGGAGAGACCCAGTACTTC	CASSLSGTGETQYF
TRBV7-9	TRBJ1-2	few	NA	TGTGCCAGCAGCTTAGAGGGATTAGGGGTGTCCGGCTACACCTTC	CASSLEGLGVSGYTF
TRBV12-5	TRBJ1-2	NA	TRBD1	TGTGCTAGTGGATTGCGACAGGGGGAAGGCTACACCTTC	CASGLRQGEGYTF
TRBV18	TRBJ2-2	few	NA	TGTGCCAGCTCACCCTCCAGATTGGCGGACACCGGGGAGCTGTTTTTT	CASSPSRLADTGELFF
TRBV15	TRBJ2-5	NA	NA	TGTGCCACCAGCAGCTACGGAGACCGATGGGTAGAGACCCAGTACTTC	CATSSYGDRWVETQYF
TRBV5-1	TRBJ2-1	NA	TRBD2	TGCGCCAGCAGCTTTATAACGGGAGGGTACAATGAGCAGTTCTTC	CASSFITGGYNEQFF